The next 8 T cell receptor beta chains were all read from a single sample in a study of blood T cell repertoires in COVID-19. This table comes from immunoSEQ multiplex PCR, and its TCRdb copy is limited to in-frame clones, with some not included. The profile covers roughly 200,000 clones, with 75% to 90% appearing a single time and approximately 2.4% taken by the ten largest. The sequenced sample was PBMCs or T cells enriched from blood (not recorded which). All receptors come from a woman younger than 45 who had recovered from COVID-19.

The rearrangement joins TRBV24-1 to TRBJ1-4; D ambiguous. Germline values: CDR1 KGHDR, CDR2 SFDVKD. The CDR3 length is 12 residues. Trimming removed 3 bases at V and 13 bases at J, with 11 bases between. This CDR3 is CATSDPNGVLFF. Here the CDR3 DNA reads TGTGCCACCAGTGATCCAAACGGGGTACTGTTTTTT.

CDR3 region: CAWSARPEKLFF. The CDR3 DNA reads TGTGCCTGGAGTGCGCGTCCTGAAAAACTGTTTTTT. J is TRBJ1-4 and V is TRBV30, with unresolved D. V was cut by 1 base and J by 7 bases, with 7 bases left in between. Per the germline V gene, CDR1 is GTSNPN and CDR2 is SVGIG (reference sequence). The CDR3 loop spans 12 amino acids.

The gene calls are TRBV5-1 and TRBJ2-1, with 8 bases identical to TRBD2. CDR1 is SGHRS and CDR2 is YFSETQ in the germline V gene. This CDR3 spans 16 amino acids. J was trimmed by 10 bases and V by 5 bases; bases with no gene match: 17. The CDR3 DNA is TGCGCCAGCAGTTTTAGTTTGCGGGGGGCCGGACAGGAGCAGTTCTTC. It encodes CASSFSLRGAGQEQFF. Variable domain in full (rest from reference TRBV5-1 and TRBJ2-1): KAGVTQTPRYLIKTRGQQVTLSCSPISGHRSVSWYQQTPGQGLQFLFEYFSETQRNKGNFPGRFSGRQFSNSRSEMNVSTLELGDSALYLCASSFSLRGAGQEQFFGPGTRLTVL.

This clone was observed a single time. The chain joins TRBV6-5 to TRBJ2-7; a possible D gene is TRBD2 (7 bases). The CDR3 loop spans 13 amino acids. The germline gives CDR1 MNHEY, CDR2 SVGAGI. V was pared by 5 bases and J by 6 bases, with 14 bases between. CDR3 sequence: CASSQNREGEQYF. In DNA form, the CDR3 reads TGTGCCAGCAGTCAGAACAGGGAGGGCGAGCAGTACTTC.

V usage is TRBV27 and J usage is TRBJ1-3; no firm D call. The CDR3 contains 15 residues. Germline CDR1 and CDR2: MNHEY and SMNVEV (reference sequence). Trimming cost V 2 bases and J 0 bases, with 8 bases left between them. The CDR3 DNA reads as TGTGCCAGCAGTTTAAAGTACAGCTCTGGAAACACCATATATTTT. Its translation is CASSLKYSSGNTIYF.

The chain couples TRBV18 to TRBJ1-1, with TRBD1 identical over 10 bases. J lost 1 base, V lost 6 bases, and 5 bases had no gene match. From germline, CDR1 is KGHSH and CDR2 LQKENI. This CDR3 is built from 15 residues. In nucleotides, the CDR3 is TGTGCCAGCTCGAGGACAGGGGGAAAGAACACTGAAGCTTTCTTT. Its translation: CASSRTGGKNTEAFF.

This chain connects TRBV5-1 to TRBJ1-3, with D unresolved. This CDR3 contains 13 residues. Trimming took 4 bases from V and 6 from J, leaving 11 bases between them. The V gene's germline CDR1 is SGHRS and CDR2 YFSETQ. CDR3 residues: CASSRSPENTIYF. CDR3 nucleotides: TGCGCCAGCAGCCGTTCCCCAGAAAACACCATATATTTT.

This clone was picked up one time. The chain recombines TRBV10-3 with TRBJ1-3; no firm D call. Trimming removed 2 bases from V and 10 bases from J, with 9 bases in between. The CDR3 is 12 residues long. The germline V gene has CDR1 ENHRY and CDR2 SYGVKD. Here the CDR3 reads CAISEGSRTIYF. DNA for the CDR3: TGTGCCATCAGTGAGGGGAGTCGGACCATATATTTT.